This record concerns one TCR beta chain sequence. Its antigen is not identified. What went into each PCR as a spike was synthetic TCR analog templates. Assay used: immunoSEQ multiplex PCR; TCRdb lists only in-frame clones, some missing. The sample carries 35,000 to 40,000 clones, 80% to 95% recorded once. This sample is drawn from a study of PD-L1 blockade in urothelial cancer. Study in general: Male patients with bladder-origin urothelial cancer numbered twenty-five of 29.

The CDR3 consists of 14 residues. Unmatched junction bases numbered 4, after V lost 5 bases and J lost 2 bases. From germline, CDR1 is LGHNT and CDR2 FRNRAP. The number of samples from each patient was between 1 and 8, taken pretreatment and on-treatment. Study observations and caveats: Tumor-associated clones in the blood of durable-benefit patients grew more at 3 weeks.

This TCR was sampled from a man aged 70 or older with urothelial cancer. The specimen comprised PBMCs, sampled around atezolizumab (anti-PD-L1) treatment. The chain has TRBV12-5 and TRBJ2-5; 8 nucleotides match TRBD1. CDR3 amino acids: CASGPRTGQETQYF. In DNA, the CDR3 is TGTGCTAGTGGTCCGAGGACAGGGCAAGAGACCCAGTACTTC.